One sample yielded the 17 T cell receptor beta chains listed below, sequenced in a study of radiation and T cells in renal cell carcinoma. Sequencing was performed with immunoSEQ multiplex PCR; in TCRdb, only in-frame clones are kept and a portion is missing. This sample has 120,000 or so clones, with 80% to 90% found just once. Time point defined: blood 2 weeks post-SBRT. Specified treatment: 15 Gy SBRT to primary tumor, nephrectomy 4 weeks later. Sequencing used blood, obtained from a patient whose treatment included radiotherapy and nephrectomy. The origin of the receptors is a woman between 55 and 75 years old with renal cell carcinoma.

Turning to this clone: This sample includes further DNA sequences coding for the same CDR3. The V and J genes are TRBV9 and TRBJ1-1; no definite D call. V gave up 0 bases and J gave up 0 bases, with 3 bases separating them. The CDR3 length is 13 residues. Per the germline V gene, CDR1 is SGDLS and CDR2 is YYNGEE. The chain's CDR3 is CASSVDMNTEAFF. DNA for the CDR3: TGTGCCAGCAGCGTAGATATGAACACTGAAGCTTTCTTT.

The V gene is TRBV5-1, the J gene TRBJ1-1; no reliable D call. The CDR3 consists of 13 residues. Trimming took 4 bases from V and 11 from J, leaving 18 bases between them. Germline assignment: CDR1 SGHRS and CDR2 YFSETQ. CDR3 region: CASSLRSRNKAFF. The CDR3 DNA sequence: TGCGCCAGCAGCCTCCGGTCTCGAAACAAGGCTTTCTTT.

This chain joins TRBV4-1 and TRBJ2-7, with 9 bases lining up with TRBD2. This CDR3 contains 16 residues. Trimming removed 1 base from V and 5 bases from J; junction bases left unmatched: 9. Germline loops: CDR1 MGHRA, CDR2 YSYEKL. The DNA for the CDR3 is TGCGCCAGCAGCCAAGTGGGCGGGGGGGCCGGAAACGAGCAGTACTTC. It is translated as CASSQVGGGAGNEQYF.

The J gene is TRBJ2-7, the V gene TRBV21-1; the table calls TRBD2, which could not be checked here. TRBV21-1 is flagged as a pseudogene. The CDR3 is 12 residues long. The CDR3 nucleotides read TGTGCCATGGAGACCGGCTCCTACGAGCAGTACTTC. Its protein is CAMETGSYEQYF.

The gene calls are TRBV7-2 and TRBJ2-2; D remains unclear. The CDR3 is made up of 13 amino acids. V gave up 1 base and J gave up 3 bases, with 3 bases separating them. Germline V gene sequence: CDR1 SGHTA, CDR2 FQGNSA. This CDR3 reads CASSLVYTGELFF. The DNA of the CDR3 is TGTGCCAGCAGCTTAGTATACACCGGGGAGCTGTTTTTT.

This clone was seen a few times. J is TRBJ1-1 and V is TRBV19; 8 bases are a match to TRBD1. Per germline, CDR1 LNHDA and CDR2 SQIVND (reference sequence). The V segment lost 3 bases and the J segment 1 base; nucleotides outside the gene matches: 1. CDR3 length: 14 residues. The CDR3 is CASSIGQGNTEAFF. DNA for the CDR3: TGTGCCAGTAGTATTGGACAGGGGAACACTGAAGCTTTCTTT.

V gene TRBV7-9 combines with J gene TRBJ1-2; no clear D. V was shortened by 3 bases and J by 0 bases, with 8 bases between the two germline ends. Germline CDR1 SEHNR, CDR2 FQNEAQ (reference sequence). The length of the CDR3 is 14 residues. The CDR3 spells CASSLEIANYGYTF. In DNA form, the CDR3 reads TGTGCCAGCAGCTTGGAGATAGCTAACTATGGCTACACCTTC.

This rearrangement joins TRBV5-1 to TRBJ2-7; no clear D. The V end was cut by 0 bases, the J end by 3 bases, with 7 bases between. Germline lookup yields CDR1 SGHRS and CDR2 YFSETQ. The CDR3 spans 13 residues. For the CDR3, the DNA is TGCGCCAGCAGCTTGGGGCAGCGCTACGAGCAGTACTTC. This codes for CASSLGQRYEQYF.

CDR3 DNA sequence: TGCGCCAGCAGCCGGGAAGGGTTGGGAGATACGCAGTATTTT. Amino acid sequence: CASSREGLGDTQYF. The chain employs TRBV4-3 and TRBJ2-3; D is uncertain. Germline CDR1 is LGHNA and CDR2 is YSLEER. V was pared by 4 bases and J by 5 bases, with 13 bases between. The CDR3 runs to 14 residues.

The chain combines TRBV6-5 with TRBJ2-6; D uncertain. This CDR3 region has 14 residues. Between the trimmed V and J ends, which lost 3 bases and 0 bases, there was a span of 3 bases. Germline V gives CDR1 MNHEY, CDR2 SVGAGI. CDR3 sequence (DNA): TGTGCCAGCAGTTATGTCTCTGGGGCCAACGTCCTGACTTTC. Translating it yields CASSYVSGANVLTF.

The V gene is TRBV6-1, the J gene TRBJ2-7, with 11 bases aligning to TRBD2. The V and J ends lost 6 bases and 4 bases, in that order; junction bases with no gene match: 5. Germline-derived CDR1 and CDR2 are MNHNS and SASEGT. CDR3 length: 14 residues. CDR3 sequence (DNA): TGTGCCAGCAGGTCTAGCGGGGGGTATTACGAGCAGTACTTC. This sequence encodes CASRSSGGYYEQYF.

The chain carries TRBV28 and TRBJ2-7; D is uncertain. This CDR3 is 15 amino acids long. Deletions cut 5 bases from V and 0 bases from J, with 14 bases between. CDR1 and CDR2 from the germline V gene are MDHEN and SYDVKM. CDR3 region: CASSRPVQYSYEQYF. In DNA, the CDR3 is TGTGCCAGCAGTCGCCCGGTACAGTACTCCTACGAGCAGTACTTC. Looking up the rest from reference TRBV28 and TRBJ2-7 gives the full variable domain: DVKVTQSSRYLVKRTGEKVFLECVQDMDHENMFWYRQDPGLGLRLIYFSYDVKMKEKGDIPEGYSVSREKKERFSLILESASTNQTSMYLCASSRPVQYSYEQYFGPGTRLTVT.

The rearrangement links TRBV4-1 to TRBJ1-5; D is ambiguous. Trimming left V 0 bases short and J 5 bases short, with 11 bases between. Germline CDR1 and CDR2: MGHRA and YSYEKL. The CDR3 is 15 residues long. CDR3 residues: CASSQDGSLDQPQHF. The CDR3 DNA sequence: TGCGCCAGCAGCCAAGATGGCAGTCTGGATCAGCCCCAGCATTTT.

V usage is TRBV2 and J usage is TRBJ2-7, with 7 bases fitting TRBD1. J lost 0 bases, V lost 8 bases, and 7 bases had no gene match. This CDR3 region has 14 residues. Germline CDR1 SNHLY, CDR2 FYNNEI. The CDR3 coding sequence is TGTGCCAGCGCCCCGGGACAGACCTCCTACGAGCAGTACTTC. Translation gives CASAPGQTSYEQYF.

This chain links TRBV27 with TRBJ1-6; 8 nucleotides match TRBD1. There are 16 residues in the CDR3. Per the germline V gene, CDR1 is MNHEY and CDR2 is SMNVEV (reference sequence). V lost 4 bases, J lost 3 bases, and 5 bases stayed unmatched. The DNA of the CDR3 is TGTGCCAGCAGTTCTCGGACAGGGAACTATAATTCACCCCTCCACTTT. Its protein is CASSSRTGNYNSPLHF.

The gene calls are TRBV20-1 and TRBJ2-7, with D unclear. Germline lookup yields CDR1 DFQATT and CDR2 SNEGSKA (reference sequence). CDR3 size: 11 residues. The V and J ends lost 8 bases and 2 bases respectively, with 10 bases between them. The CDR3 bases are TGCAGTCTGGACGGGCCCTACGAGCAGTACTTC. Translated, it gives CSLDGPYEQYF.

This rearrangement joins TRBV5-1 to TRBJ2-2; D unclear. Trimming took off 3 bases at V and 4 bases at J, with 10 bases between the two ends. From germline, CDR1 is SGHRS and CDR2 YFSETQ. This CDR3 contains 14 residues. DNA of the CDR3: TGCGCCAGCAGCTCCCTTTCGGGCACCGGGGAGCTGTTTTTT. Amino acids: CASSSLSGTGELFF.